What follows are 28 T cell receptor beta chains derived from one specimen sequenced in a study of control samples from healthy donors and cancer patients (TCRdb year 2020). Libraries were made using the immunoSEQ multiplex PCR assay. TCRdb provides this immuneACCESS table in a form limited to in-frame rearrangements. Some clones are lacking; in checked studies, under half of them reflect an unresolved V gene, and why the rest are absent is not known. This sample lists about 170,000 clones; about 91% were detected once. 2% to 2.5% of the sample is taken by the ten largest. Sequencing used blood. All receptors come from a woman in her forties in good health.

This sequence joins TRBV25-1 and TRBJ1-2; TRBD1 matches at 8 bases. This CDR3 region has 15 residues. V shed 3 bases and J 7 bases; nucleotides not matched to a gene: 10. The V gene's germline CDR1 is MGHDK and CDR2 SYGVNS. CDR3 sequence reads: CASSDPGTGFFGYTF. CDR3 DNA: TGTGCCAGCAGTGACCCGGGGACAGGTTTTTTTGGCTACACCTTC.

The chain combines TRBV18 with TRBJ2-2; D is unclear. CDR3 size: 15 residues. Trimming stripped 3 bases from V and 3 bases from J, with 11 bases between. From germline, CDR1 is KGHSH and CDR2 LQKENI. The CDR3: CASSPTSGHTGELFF. The CDR3 DNA reads as TGTGCCAGCTCACCGACGTCAGGCCACACCGGGGAGCTGTTTTTT.

The table lists this clone with a few counts. The gene calls are TRBV10-2 and TRBJ1-5; D call uncertain. The CDR3 has 13 amino acids. Germline V lookup: CDR1 WSHSY, CDR2 SAAADI. V was cut by 1 base and J by 7 bases, with 8 bases left in between. The CDR3 sequence: CASSELAGQPQHF. The CDR3 DNA follows: TGCGCCAGCAGTGAGTTGGCGGGCCAGCCCCAGCATTTT.

This clone was picked up a small number of times. The J gene is TRBJ2-3, the V gene TRBV5-6; D is undetermined. The CDR3 consists of 14 residues. Trimming removed 0 bases from V and 2 bases from J, with 7 bases in between. Germline loops: CDR1 SGHDT, CDR2 YYEEEE. CDR3 in amino acids: CASSLGLHTDTQYF. The CDR3 nucleotides read TGTGCCAGCAGCTTGGGGCTACACACAGATACGCAGTATTTT.

V is TRBV5-1 and J is TRBJ1-1; 8 bases agree with TRBD1. The V and J ends lost 3 bases and 3 bases, in that order; junction bases with no gene match: 10. Germline values: CDR1 SGHRS, CDR2 YFSETQ. CDR3 size: 16 residues. The DNA for the CDR3 is TGCGCCAGCAGCTATTTACCGACAGGGGTAGACACTGAAGCTTTCTTT. Its protein product is CASSYLPTGVDTEAFF.

The rearrangement links TRBV18 to TRBJ1-5; possible D gene TRBD1, 6 bases. Deletions cut 5 bases from V and 1 base from J, with 12 bases between. Germline CDR1 is KGHSH and CDR2 is LQKENI. The CDR3 totals 15 residues. The CDR3 is CASSKQGRSNQPQHF. In DNA, the CDR3 is TGTGCCAGCTCAAAACAGGGTCGGAGCAATCAGCCCCAGCATTTT.

This rearrangement joins TRBV5-1 to TRBJ1-1, with D possibly being TRBD1 (5 bases). V was shortened by 0 bases and J by 2 bases, with 14 bases between the two germline ends. Germline CDR1 is SGHRS and CDR2 is YFSETQ. This CDR3 is 16 amino acids long. The CDR3 DNA is TGCGCCAGCAGCTTGGTGTCAGGGATTGGAAACACTGAAGCTTTCTTT. This sequence encodes CASSLVSGIGNTEAFF. Full variable domain (outside the CDR3, taken from reference TRBV5-1 and TRBJ1-1): KAGVTQTPRYLIKTRGQQVTLSCSPISGHRSVSWYQQTPGQGLQFLFEYFSETQRNKGNFPGRFSGRQFSNSRSEMNVSTLELGDSALYLCASSLVSGIGNTEAFFGQGTRLTVV.

The V and J genes are TRBV10-3 and TRBJ1-2, with D possibly TRBD1 on 5 matching bases. CDR3 length: 13 residues. Germline CDR1 is ENHRY and CDR2 is SYGVKD. V gave up 6 bases and J gave up 6 bases, with 14 bases separating them. The CDR3 DNA follows: TGTGCCATCAGCTTTAGCAGGGCGGATGGCTACACCTTC. It translates to CAISFSRADGYTF.

V and J are TRBV3-1 (or the pseudogene TRBV3-2) and TRBJ2-1, with 10 bases identical to TRBD2. The germline V gene has CDR1 LGHDT and CDR2 YNNKEL (reference sequence). The V and J ends lost 1 base and 4 bases, in that order; junction bases with no gene match: 7. This CDR3 spans 17 amino acids. The CDR3 reads CASSQVRGSGGYNEQFF. As DNA, the CDR3 is TGTGCCAGCAGCCAAGTCCGGGGTAGCGGGGGGTACAATGAGCAGTTCTTC.

In its sample, this clone was seen once. V gene TRBV9 combines with J gene TRBJ2-7, with D hard to call. Trimming removed 1 base from V and 6 bases from J, with 20 bases in between. CDR3 length: 16 residues. Per the germline V gene, CDR1 is SGDLS and CDR2 is YYNGEE. The CDR3 DNA reads TGTGCCAGCAGCGTATCAGATCTACCCTCTCCGCTCGAGCAGTACTTC. Translation: CASSVSDLPSPLEQYF.

This clone came up once. The chain joins TRBV2 to TRBJ2-7; 10 nucleotides line up with TRBD1. The CDR3 covers 13 residues. Germline loops: CDR1 SNHLY, CDR2 FYNNEI. Trimming removed 6 bases from V and 1 base from J; junction bases left unmatched: 0. The CDR3 bases are TGTGCCAGCAGGGGACAGGGGTCCTACGAGCAGTACTTC. Residues: CASRGQGSYEQYF.

The chain links TRBV6-5 to TRBJ1-1, with D tentatively TRBD1 (6 bases). The CDR3 consists of 12 residues. Trimming removed 4 bases from V and 10 bases from J, with 13 bases in between. Germline assignment: CDR1 MNHEY and CDR2 SVGAGI. Here the CDR3 DNA reads TGTGCCAGCAGTTCCGTACAGGGTAGAGCTTTCTTT. Translated, it gives CASSSVQGRAFF.

This clone was recorded only once. The V and J genes are TRBV14 and TRBJ2-7, with 8 positions matching TRBD2. The CDR3 covers 16 residues. The junction had 8 bases not matched to a gene; V was cut back by 2 bases and J by 2 bases. From germline, CDR1 is SGHDN and CDR2 FVKESK. This chain's CDR3 is CASSQTKRGPPYEQYF. The CDR3 DNA follows: TGTGCCAGCAGCCAAACCAAGCGGGGGCCCCCCTACGAGCAGTACTTC. Full variable domain (remainder filled in from reference TRBV14 and TRBJ2-7): EAGVTQFPSHSVIEKGQTVTLRCDPISGHDNLYWYRRVMGKEIKFLLHFVKESKQDESGMPNNRFLAERTGGTYSTLKVQPAELEDSGVYFCASSQTKRGPPYEQYFGPGTRLTVT.

V usage is TRBV11-3 and J usage is TRBJ2-1; maybe TRBD2 (6 bases). The germline V gene has CDR1 SGHNT and CDR2 YENEEA. This CDR3 comprises 16 residues. V dropped 1 base and J dropped 1 base, with 11 bases sitting between them. The CDR3 nucleotides are TGTGCCAGCAGCTTAGGGGCGGGGAGATCCTACAATGAGCAGTTCTTC. Protein sequence: CASSLGAGRSYNEQFF.

The chain couples TRBV19 to TRBJ1-2; 9 bases line up with TRBD1. The trim removed 5 bases at V and 8 bases at J, leaving 9 bases unmatched. From germline, CDR1 is LNHDA and CDR2 SQIVND (reference sequence). The CDR3 is 14 amino acids. The CDR3 DNA is TGTGCCAGTAGTGGCGCACAGGGGGCCTGGGGCTACACCTTC. It codes for CASSGAQGAWGYTF.

The table lists this clone with a few counts. V gene TRBV5-1 combines with J gene TRBJ2-7; D possibly corresponds to TRBD1 (6 bases). The CDR3 contains 14 residues. The germline CDR1 and CDR2 sequences are SGHRS and YFSETQ. V was cut by 0 bases and J by 5 bases, with 12 bases left in between. The CDR3 reads CASSLGAGENEQYF. In DNA, the CDR3 is TGCGCCAGCAGCTTGGGGGCAGGGGAAAACGAGCAGTACTTC.

CDR3 loop: CASTRGQGGQPQHF. CDR3 coding DNA: TGTGCCAGCACCCGAGGACAGGGAGGGCAGCCCCAGCATTTT. V gene TRBV2 combines with J gene TRBJ1-5, with 8 bases aligning to TRBD1. The ends lost 7 bases at V and 7 bases at J; junction bases unmatched: 9. The length of the CDR3 is 14 residues. CDR1 SNHLY and CDR2 FYNNEI come from the germline V gene.

Here the CDR3 reads CASSLVFGTANTGELFF. CDR3 nucleotides: TGTGCCAGCAGCTTAGTCTTTGGAACCGCGAACACCGGGGAGCTGTTTTTT. J is TRBJ2-2 and V is TRBV11-2; D gene ambiguous. Germline-derived CDR1 and CDR2 are SGHAT and FQNNGV. The CDR3 spans 17 residues. V lost 1 base and J 0 bases, leaving 12 bases between the germline ends. Drawing the rest from reference TRBV11-2 and TRBJ2-2, the complete variable domain is EAGVAQSPRYKIIEKRQSVAFWCNPISGHATLYWYQQILGQGPKLLIQFQNNGVVDDSQLPKDRFSAERLKGVDSTLKIQPAKLEDSAVYLCASSLVFGTANTGELFFGEGSRLTVL.

The chain recombines TRBV5-1 with TRBJ1-6; D is undetermined. Trimming stripped 0 bases from V and 9 bases from J, with 10 bases between. CDR1 is SGHRS and CDR2 is YFSETQ in the germline V gene. The CDR3 length is 14 residues. The CDR3 DNA reads TGCGCCAGCAGCTTGGGGCAGGAAAGTTCACCCCTCCACTTT. It specifies CASSLGQESSPLHF.

The chain has TRBV10-3 and TRBJ1-2; possible D gene TRBD1, 5 bases. V was pared by 8 bases and J by 8 bases, with 12 bases between. The CDR3 totals 11 residues. Germline values: CDR1 ENHRY, CDR2 SYGVKD. CDR3 sequence (DNA): TGTGCCATCCCTCGGGGGGGAGGCTACACCTTC. Its protein product is CAIPRGGGYTF.

This clone was observed a few times. V usage is TRBV11-2 and J usage is TRBJ2-7; 7 nucleotides match TRBD1. J gave up 2 bases and V 0 bases, and 4 bases lay outside the gene matches. CDR3 length: 15 residues. Germline CDR1 reads SGHAT; CDR2 reads FQNNGV. In nucleotides, the CDR3 is TGTGCCAGCAGCTTAGACTACAGGGGTCCCTACGAGCAGTACTTC. This translates into CASSLDYRGPYEQYF. The variable domain in full, with the rest retrieved from reference TRBV11-2 and TRBJ2-7, is EAGVAQSPRYKIIEKRQSVAFWCNPISGHATLYWYQQILGQGPKLLIQFQNNGVVDDSQLPKDRFSAERLKGVDSTLKIQPAKLEDSAVYLCASSLDYRGPYEQYFGPGTRLTVT.

The chain is built from TRBV28 and TRBJ1-5; D possibly corresponds to TRBD1 (5 bases). CDR3 length equals 12 residues. Germline values: CDR1 MDHEN, CDR2 SYDVKM. This chain's CDR3 is CAARGGGQPQHF. Here the CDR3 DNA reads TGTGCGGCGAGGGGTGGGGGGCAGCCCCAGCATTTT.

V is TRBV5-1 and J is TRBJ1-1; weak D call: TRBD1 (5 bases). The germline V gene encodes CDR1 SGHRS and CDR2 YFSETQ. The CDR3 sequence is 15 residues long. With 0 bases removed from V and 2 bases from J, the gap between germline ends came to 11 bases. CDR3 nucleotides: TGCGCCAGCAGCTTGGGGGGCAGTGATAACACTGAAGCTTTCTTT. Protein sequence: CASSLGGSDNTEAFF.

The V call is TRBV10-1, the J call TRBJ2-7; TRBD1 aligns across 7 bases. V gave up 8 bases and J gave up 5 bases; unmatched junction bases: 12. The CDR3 has 14 residues. In germline, CDR1 is WNHNN, CDR2 SYGVQD (reference sequence). In nucleotides, the CDR3 is TGCGCCAGCCCATCGAAGACAGGGAGCGACGAGCAGTACTTC. Its protein is CASPSKTGSDEQYF.

This chain links TRBV2 with TRBJ2-5, with a weak D call TRBD2 (6 bases). V was cut by 4 bases and J by 5 bases, with 8 bases left in between. The germline V gene has CDR1 SNHLY and CDR2 FYNNEI. The CDR3 is made up of 12 amino acids. CDR3: CASSGGDETQYF. The CDR3 DNA reads as TGTGCCAGCAGTGGGGGGGATGAGACCCAGTACTTC.

In nucleotides, the CDR3 is TGTGCCAGCAGCGCGGTGGGGGAGAATGAAAAACTGTTTTTT. Residues: CASSAVGENEKLFF. V gene TRBV7-9 combines with J gene TRBJ1-4, with D perhaps TRBD1 (5 bases). Germline lookup yields CDR1 SEHNR and CDR2 FQNEAQ (reference sequence). The CDR3 is 14 amino acids. V was shortened by 5 bases and J by 5 bases, with 12 bases between the two germline ends.

This chain uses TRBV7-9 with TRBJ1-1, with 8 bases that match TRBD1. After removal of 4 bases from V and 1 base from J, the junction contained 8 bases not matched to a gene. There are 16 residues in the CDR3. The germline CDR1 and CDR2 sequences are SEHNR and FQNEAQ (reference sequence). The CDR3 coding sequence is TGTGCCAGCAGCTCATCGACAGGGGATAAGAACACTGAAGCTTTCTTT. Residues: CASSSSTGDKNTEAFF.

V gene TRBV9 combines with J gene TRBJ1-2; no definite D call. Trimming took off 3 bases at V and 2 bases at J, with 14 bases between the two ends. The CDR3 loop spans 15 amino acids. In germline, CDR1 is SGDLS, CDR2 YYNGEE. CDR3 loop: CASSDEVRANYGYTF. CDR3 coding DNA: TGTGCCAGCAGCGACGAAGTAAGGGCAAACTATGGCTACACCTTC. Variable domain in full (rest from reference TRBV9 and TRBJ1-2): DSGVTQTPKHLITATGQRVTLRCSPRSGDLSVYWYQQSLDQGLQFLIQYYNGEERAKGNILERFSAQQFPDLHSELNLSSLELGDSALYFCASSDEVRANYGYTFGSGTRLTVV.